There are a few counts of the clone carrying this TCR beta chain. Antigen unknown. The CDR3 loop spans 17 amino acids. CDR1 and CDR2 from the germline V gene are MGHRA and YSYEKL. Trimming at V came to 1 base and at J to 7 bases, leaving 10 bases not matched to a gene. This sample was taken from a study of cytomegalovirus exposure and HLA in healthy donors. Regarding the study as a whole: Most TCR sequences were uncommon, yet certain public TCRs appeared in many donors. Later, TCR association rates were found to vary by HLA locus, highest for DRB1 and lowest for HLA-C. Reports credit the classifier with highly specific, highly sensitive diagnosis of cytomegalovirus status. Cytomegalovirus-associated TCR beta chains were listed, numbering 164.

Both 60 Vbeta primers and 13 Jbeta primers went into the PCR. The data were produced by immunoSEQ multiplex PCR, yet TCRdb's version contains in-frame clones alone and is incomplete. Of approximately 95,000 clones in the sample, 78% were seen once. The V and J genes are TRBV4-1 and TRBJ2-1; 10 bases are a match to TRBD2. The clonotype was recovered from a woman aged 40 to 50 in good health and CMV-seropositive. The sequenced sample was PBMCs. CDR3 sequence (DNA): TGCGCCAGCAGCCAAGGTCCTCTAGCGGGAGATTGGAATGAGCAGTTCTTC. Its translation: CASSQGPLAGDWNEQFF.